This T cell receptor (beta chain) is from a study of T cell responses to AZD1222 COVID-19 vaccine. Study outcomes and limitations: Donors, mostly white British, included more females; clonal diversity was possibly underestimated.

As to this clone: Its antigen is currently unknown.

CDR1 is SGHKS, CDR2 YYEKEE, per germline (reference sequence). The CDR3 has 15 residues. The ends lost 7 bases at V and 4 bases at J; junction bases unmatched: 10. Profiling relied on immunoSEQ multiplex PCR, and the TCRdb table lists in-frame clones only, not all of them. The sample consists of fewer than 90,000 clones, 89% of them appearing once. This chain uses TRBV5-5 with TRBJ2-5; 10 bases are a match to TRBD2. This TCR was recovered from an adult who received the AZD1222 COVID-19 vaccine. The starting material was peripheral blood, obtained 28 days after the second AZD1222 dose. The CDR3 spells CASSTGTSVRETQYF. The CDR3 DNA reads as TGTGCCAGCTCGACCGGGACTAGCGTTCGAGAGACCCAGTACTTC.